This T cell receptor (beta chain) was sequenced in a study of cytomegalovirus exposure and HLA in healthy donors. It was with 60 Vbeta and 13 Jbeta primers that the PCR ran. Only in-frame clones appear in the TCRdb table, and some are missing; sequencing was by immunoSEQ multiplex PCR. The listing records 40,000 to 50,000 clones. Study-wide results and caveats: It is likely that the observed cluster of highly shared sequence variants was a sequencing artifact. Altogether, 164 TCR beta chains were recorded as cytomegalovirus-associated. Analysis was carried out at a later point, and it linked a missense DCLRE1C variant to TCR beta V- and J-gene trimming. Accurate prediction of HLA-A and HLA-B alleles (for most subjects) was reportedly achieved from TCR beta sequences.

CDR1 is SGHVS and CDR2 is FQNEAQ in the germline V gene. This CDR3 is 15 amino acids long. Trimming took 6 bases from V and 7 from J; bases not matched to a gene: 12. A note on this clone: Its antigen is not known.

This sequence was found in a young woman in good health and CMV-seronegative. Sequenced: PBMCs. This chain connects TRBV7-8 to TRBJ2-7; 10 positions match TRBD1. CDR3 sequence reads: CASSLIRDRGSEQYF. The CDR3 DNA is TGTGCCAGCAGTCTTATCCGGGACAGGGGCTCGGAGCAGTACTTC.